This T cell receptor (beta chain) was identified during a study of cytomegalovirus exposure and HLA in healthy donors. Produced via immunoSEQ multiplex PCR; TCRdb's table is partial and in-frame only. The sample consists of 110,000 to 150,000 clones, about 95% of them appearing once. V was pared by 1 base and J by 3 bases, with 12 bases of the junction left unmatched. The CDR3 covers 17 residues. Germline CDR1 reads MGHRA; CDR2 reads YSYEKL. The receptor was derived from a young man in good health and CMV-seropositive. Sequencing was carried out using PBMCs. The V and J genes are TRBV4-1 and TRBJ2-7, with 7 bases lining up with TRBD2. The CDR3 sequence: CASSQGSGLVRDYEQYF. DNA for the CDR3: TGCGCCAGCAGCCAAGGGTCAGGACTAGTACGTGACTACGAGCAGTACTTC.